This entry describes one T cell receptor beta chain. It lacks a known antigen. Base qualities were left out, and no much larger clone turns up one base away. CDR1 is given as DFQATT and CDR2 as SNEGSKA, both from the germline V gene (reference sequence). The CDR3 contains 12 residues, cysteine and phenylalanine counted. Only the CDR3 part of the read is kept: 36 bases, read in frame from the first base. V loses 0 bases of germline sequence and J loses 3 bases, and the interval between the two ends is 6 bases. The sample is drawn from a study of immune heterogeneity within non-small cell lung tumors (dated by TCRdb to 2016 to 2019). With respect to the entire study: By histology, the tumors included some ten non-squamous carcinomas, a few squamous cell carcinomas and 1 tumor not otherwise specified. Whole-exome sequencing, RNA-seq and TCR beta repertoire sequencing were combined for multiple spatially distinct regions from each NSCLC tumor so that intratumoral immune heterogeneity could be examined. TCR repertoires were analyzed from around 57 tumor loci of approximately 14 patients, while transcriptome data covered only 40 or so loci from eleven to twelve patients. Binding of neoantigens to the HLA alleles of each patient was predicted with netMHCpan-3.0 for mutant peptides of 8 to 11 amino acids.

The TCR template was genomic DNA extracted from bulk tumor tissue, and roughly 600 ng of gDNA was amplified for each sample. During surgery, several biopsies were collected from each primary tumor and placed as far from one another as possible within the tumor mass. Patients in the study cohort, which was described as untreated, were newly diagnosed NSCLC cases going through curative surgery. The samples came from about 16 patients with newly diagnosed non-small cell lung cancer who were having surgery intended to be curative. Two independent pathologists examined the resected tumor masses. Only DNA and RNA samples of high quality went on to sequencing. What the study reported, not specific to this receptor: A statistically significant but moderate positive correlation (R roughly 0.3) was observed between local T-cell repertoire clonality and local tumor mutational burden. Within a patient, identical dominant CDR3B clonotypes were found to recur across loci, yet unique high-frequency clones were also harbored in different tumor locations. For the most part, high-frequency TCR beta clonotypes differed from one individual patient to another.

The TCR beta CDR3 region was amplified with a multiplex PCR system, in which a first round of about 10 cycles was run using 32 V-gene forward and 13 J-gene reverse primers. A QIAGEN Multiplex PCR Kit was used for first-round PCR, and the primer sequences were filed in Chinese patent CN105087789A. Illumina universal primers were added in a second PCR round performed with the Phusion High-Fidelity PCR Kit. Paired-end sequencing of TCR libraries was carried out on the Illumina HiSeq X Ten platform at a read length of 151 bp. Per the source publication's procedure: Reads lacking multiplex PCR primers were removed with Cutadapt, read pairs were merged with PEAR, and CDR3 regions were called with MiXCR default settings. Shannon entropy measured repertoire diversity, while clonality was calculated as one minus the Shannon entropy divided by the ln of the count of productive unique sequences. A clonotype counted as a dominant or high-frequency T-cell clone when its frequency was 0.5% or higher. TCRdb cleaned the public reads at Q25 with fastp, built clones with MiXCR and kept in-frame beta chains. Rows with one shared CDR3 protein collapse into an entry with the most common genes and DNA. These V and J calls rely on TCRdb rather than the paper's analysis. In all, the sample holds about 4,500 distinct CDR3 sequences, and approximately 25% of those were seen once. The ten top clones hold roughly 12% of the sample.

The sequenced material came from lung tumor tissue. The source of this sequence is a man aged 60 to 75 with non-small cell lung cancer. The V and J segments used are TRBV20-1 and TRBJ2-7; the D region possibly corresponds to TRBD1 (5 bases align). The CDR3 region: CSARDRDYEQYF. The DNA sequence follows: TGCAGTGCTAGAGACAGGGACTACGAGCAGTACTTC.